This T cell receptor beta chain originates from a study of T-cell memory formation after mild COVID-19. A note on this clonotype: Since a much larger clone is just one base distant, this may be a read error.

Germline-derived CDR1 and CDR2 are LGHNA and YNFKEQ. V was shortened by 3 bases and J by 3 bases, with 4 bases between the two germline ends. This CDR3 has 12 residues. Via MiXCR, TCRdb re-called the 5' RACE reads, giving one row per CDR3 protein. The sample has 110,000 to 150,000 distinct CDR3 sequences; 11% to 15% are singletons. The gene calls are TRBV4-2 and TRBJ2-3, with unresolved D. The clonotype originates from an adult woman who had mild COVID-19 (a few samples of this study predate the infection). Cell type and time point are not known. Sequencing was carried out using PBMCs or a T cell subset sorted from them (not recorded which). The CDR3 protein is CASSHRTDTQYF. In DNA, the CDR3 is TGTGCCAGCAGCCACCGGACAGATACGCAGTATTTT.